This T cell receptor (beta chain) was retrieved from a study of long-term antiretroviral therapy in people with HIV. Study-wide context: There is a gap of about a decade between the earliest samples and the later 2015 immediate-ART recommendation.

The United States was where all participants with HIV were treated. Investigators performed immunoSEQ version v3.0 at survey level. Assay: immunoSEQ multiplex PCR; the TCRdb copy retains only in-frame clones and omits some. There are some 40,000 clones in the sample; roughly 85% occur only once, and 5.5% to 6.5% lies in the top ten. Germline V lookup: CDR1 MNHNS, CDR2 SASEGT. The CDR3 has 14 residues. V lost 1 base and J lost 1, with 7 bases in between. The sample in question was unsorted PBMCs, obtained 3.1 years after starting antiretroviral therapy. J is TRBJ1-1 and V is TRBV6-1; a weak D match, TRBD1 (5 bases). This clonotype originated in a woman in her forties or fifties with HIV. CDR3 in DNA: TGTGCCAGCAGTGAAGGGACATGGAACACTGAAGCTTTCTTT. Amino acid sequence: CASSEGTWNTEAFF.